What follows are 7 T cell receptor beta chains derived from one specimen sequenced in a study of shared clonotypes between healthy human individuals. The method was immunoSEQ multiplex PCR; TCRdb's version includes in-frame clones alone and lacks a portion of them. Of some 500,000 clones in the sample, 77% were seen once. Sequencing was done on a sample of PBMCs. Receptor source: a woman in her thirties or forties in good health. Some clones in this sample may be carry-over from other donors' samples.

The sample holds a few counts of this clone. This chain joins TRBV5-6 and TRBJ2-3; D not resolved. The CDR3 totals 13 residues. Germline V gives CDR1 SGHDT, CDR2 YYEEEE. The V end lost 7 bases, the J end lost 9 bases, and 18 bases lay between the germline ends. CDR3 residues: CASGLLSAGTQYF. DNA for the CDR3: TGTGCCAGCGGTCTTTTATCTGCAGGCACGCAGTATTTT.

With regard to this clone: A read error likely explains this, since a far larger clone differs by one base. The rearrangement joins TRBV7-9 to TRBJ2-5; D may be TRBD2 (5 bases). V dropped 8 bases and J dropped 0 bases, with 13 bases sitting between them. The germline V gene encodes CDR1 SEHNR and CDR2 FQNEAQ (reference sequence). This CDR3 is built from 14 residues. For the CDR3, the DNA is TGTGCCAGCGGCCGTCTAGCTAACCAAGAGACCCAGTACTTC. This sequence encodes CASGRLANQETQYF.

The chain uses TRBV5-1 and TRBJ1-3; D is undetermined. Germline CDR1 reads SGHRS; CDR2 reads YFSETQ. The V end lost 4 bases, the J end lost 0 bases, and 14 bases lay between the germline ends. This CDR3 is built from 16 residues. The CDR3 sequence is CASSQSETLSGNTIYF. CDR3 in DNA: TGCGCCAGCAGCCAATCGGAGACACTCTCTGGAAACACCATATATTTT.

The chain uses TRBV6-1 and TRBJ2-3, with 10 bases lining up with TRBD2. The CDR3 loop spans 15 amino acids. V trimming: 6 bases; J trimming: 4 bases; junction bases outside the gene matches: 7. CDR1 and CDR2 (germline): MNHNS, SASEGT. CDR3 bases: TGTGCCAGCAGGACTGTCCTAGCGGGAGCAGATACGCAGTATTTT. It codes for CASRTVLAGADTQYF.

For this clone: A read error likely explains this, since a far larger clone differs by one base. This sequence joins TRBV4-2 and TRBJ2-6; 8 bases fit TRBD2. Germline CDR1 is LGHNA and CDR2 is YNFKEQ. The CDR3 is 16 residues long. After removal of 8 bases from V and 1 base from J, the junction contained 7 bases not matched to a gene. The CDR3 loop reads CASAAGDFSGANVLTF. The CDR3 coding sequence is TGTGCCAGCGCAGCGGGAGACTTTTCTGGGGCCAACGTCCTGACTTTC.

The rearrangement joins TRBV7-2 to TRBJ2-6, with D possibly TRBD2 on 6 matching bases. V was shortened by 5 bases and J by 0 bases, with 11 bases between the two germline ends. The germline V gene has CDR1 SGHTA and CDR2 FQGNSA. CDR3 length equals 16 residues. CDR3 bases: TGTGCCAGCAGCCGCACCGGGGGCTCTGGGGCCAACGTCCTGACTTTC. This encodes CASSRTGGSGANVLTF.

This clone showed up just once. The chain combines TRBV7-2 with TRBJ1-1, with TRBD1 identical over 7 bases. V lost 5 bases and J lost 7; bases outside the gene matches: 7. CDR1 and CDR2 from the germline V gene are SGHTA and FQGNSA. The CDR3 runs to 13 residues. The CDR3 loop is CASSTVQGGEAFF. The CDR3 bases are TGTGCCAGCAGCACTGTTCAGGGGGGTGAAGCTTTCTTT. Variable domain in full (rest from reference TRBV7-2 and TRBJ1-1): GAGVSQSPSNKVTEKGKDVELRCDPISGHTALYWYRQSLGQGLEFLIYFQGNSAPDKSGLPSDRFSAERTGGSVSTLTIQRTQQEDSAVYLCASSTVQGGEAFFGQGTRLTVV.